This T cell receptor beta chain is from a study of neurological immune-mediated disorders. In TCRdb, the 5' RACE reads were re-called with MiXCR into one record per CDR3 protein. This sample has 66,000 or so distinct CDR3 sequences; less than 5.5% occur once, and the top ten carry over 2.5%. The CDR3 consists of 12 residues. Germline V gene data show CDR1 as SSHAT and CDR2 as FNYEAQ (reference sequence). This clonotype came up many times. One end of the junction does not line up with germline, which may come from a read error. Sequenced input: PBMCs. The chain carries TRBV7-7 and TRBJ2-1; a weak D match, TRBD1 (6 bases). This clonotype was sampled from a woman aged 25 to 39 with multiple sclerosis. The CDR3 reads CASSQQGGEQFF. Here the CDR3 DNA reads TGTGCTAGCAGCCAACAGGGCGGTGAGCAGTTCTTC.